This T cell receptor beta chain was captured by sequencing in a study of cytomegalovirus exposure and HLA in healthy donors. Overall study findings and caveats: The study listed 150 to 200 cytomegalovirus-associated TCR beta chains. Presence/absence analyses took donor sequencing depth as roughly uniform.

For this clone: Its antigen is currently unknown.

The study ran its PCR with 60 Vbeta and 13 Jbeta primers. The assay was immunoSEQ multiplex PCR, and TCRdb's table has in-frame clones only and misses some. This sample has about 100,000 clones; around 81% occur once, and the top ten carry over 4%. The CDR3 sequence is 14 residues long. CDR1 WSHSY and CDR2 SAAADI come from the germline V gene. V lost 8 bases and J 4 bases, leaving 15 bases between the germline ends. Sequencing used PBMCs. The chain uses TRBV10-2 and TRBJ1-3, with D maybe TRBD1 (6 bases). This clonotype originated in a woman in her 70s in good health and CMV-seropositive. The DNA of the CDR3 is TGCGCCAGCCACACAGGGCGACTCGGAAACACCATATATTTT. It encodes CASHTGRLGNTIYF.